The text below deals with one T cell receptor beta chain. This sample was taken from a study of T cell changes during pregnancy in multiple sclerosis. TCRdb keeps only in-frame clones here, not all; method: immunoSEQ multiplex PCR. The sample comprises about 69,000 clones, about 91% of which are singletons, and 0.25% to 0.3% rests with the top ten. This CDR3 comprises 13 residues. Between the trimmed V and J ends, which lost 4 bases and 0 bases, there was a span of 7 bases. The germline CDR1 and CDR2 sequences are SQVTM and ANQGSEA. The origin of this receptor is a female donor in good health, enrolled as a control in a pregnancy study. Material: CD4+ T cells from peripheral blood mononuclear cells, obtained in the third trimester of pregnancy. The chain combines TRBV29-1 with TRBJ2-4; D is unresolved. The CDR3, as DNA: TGCAGCGTTGTGCCAGAAGCCAAAAACATTCAGTACTTC. Its translation is CSVVPEAKNIQYF.